This T cell receptor beta chain was observed in a study of PD-L1 blockade in urothelial cancer. For the study at large: Patients took up atezolizumab at some point between 2014 and 2015 at 1,200 mg intravenously every 3 weeks. About 90% of the roughly 30 patients were men who had bladder-origin urothelial cancer. Analyses were performed on blood at 3 weeks after treatment start (the second dose) and at 6 weeks. Study findings and constraints: In blood at 3 weeks, tumor-associated clones expanded more among patients with durable benefit.

The count of this clone is one. The antigen is unknown. With 0 bases clipped from V and 5 bases from J, the junction kept 13 bases outside the gene matches. The CDR3 contains 18 residues. Germline loops: CDR1 MGHRA, CDR2 YSYEKL. Time point: pretreatment peripheral blood. The data were produced by immunoSEQ multiplex PCR, yet TCRdb's version contains in-frame clones alone and is incomplete. The sample consists of tens of thousands of clones, 90% of them appearing once. The receptor was isolated from a man in his 60s with urothelial cancer. This chain links TRBV4-1 with TRBJ2-5, with 9 bases aligning to TRBD2. Sequencing was performed on PBMCs, taken around atezolizumab (anti-PD-L1) treatment. CDR3 protein: CASSQDWGRGGWQETQYF. The CDR3 DNA reads TGCGCCAGCAGCCAAGATTGGGGGCGGGGGGGATGGCAGGAGACCCAGTACTTC.